Following are 21 T cell receptor beta chains from one sample sequenced in a study of molecular identifiers for immune sequencing clone quantification. TCRdb reprocessed the PCR reads with MiXCR, giving one entry per CDR3 protein. The sample has more than 60,000 distinct CDR3 sequences, 15% to 20% seen once. The sequenced sample consisted of naive CD8+ T cells from blood, with Jurkat cell RNA spiked in. Subset denoted: FACS-sorted CD8+CD4-CCR7+CD45RA+ naive T cells. All receptors come from a human donor in good health. Some libraries in this study had Jurkat cell RNA spiked in.

This clonotype was seen only a few times. One junction end disagrees with the germline gene, perhaps due to a read error. This chain links TRBV5-3 with TRBJ1-2, with D possibly being TRBD1 (5 bases). TRBV5-3 is placed among ORFs of uncertain function. The CDR3 has 15 residues. The CDR3 coding sequence is TGTGCCAGCAGCTCCCGGGACGGAGCCTCCTATGGCTACACCTTC. Encoded protein: CASSSRDGASYGYTF.

This clonotype was counted at least ten times. The rearrangement uses TRBV5-1 and TRBJ1-6; TRBD1 might be the D (5 bases). CDR3 length: 13 amino acids. Germline CDR1 is SGHRS and CDR2 is YFSETQ. V was trimmed by 3 bases and J by 7 bases, leaving 8 bases between them. CDR3 amino acids: CASSWEGNSPLHF. The CDR3 DNA sequence: TGCGCCAGCAGCTGGGAGGGGAATTCACCCCTCCACTTT. The full variable domain, its missing parts supplied by reference TRBV5-1 and TRBJ1-6, is KAGVTQTPRYLIKTRGQQVTLSCSPISGHRSVSWYQQTPGQGLQFLFEYFSETQRNKGNFPGRFSGRQFSNSRSEMNVSTLELGDSALYLCASSWEGNSPLHFGNGTRLTVT.

V is TRBV5-4 and J is TRBJ2-1; tentatively, D is TRBD1 (6 bases). CDR1 and CDR2 (germline): SGHNT, YYREEE (reference sequence). Trimming shortened V by 9 bases and J by 8 bases, and 24 bases separated the two germline ends. This CDR3 comprises 15 residues. The CDR3 loop reads CANSKDDRLSDEQFF. The CDR3, as DNA: TGTGCCAACAGTAAAGATGACAGGCTGTCGGATGAGCAGTTCTTC. Combining the CDR3 with reference TRBV5-4 and TRBJ2-1 gives the whole variable domain ETGVTQSPTHLIKTRGQQVTLRCSSQSGHNTVSWYQQALGQGPQFIFQYYREEENGRGNFPPRFSGLQFPNYSSELNVNALELDDSALYLCANSKDDRLSDEQFFGPGTRLTVL.

This clonotype was counted between two and nine times. The chain links TRBV7-9 to TRBJ2-7, with 12 positions matching TRBD2. J lost 7 bases, V lost 4 bases, and 8 bases had no gene match. CDR1 SEHNR and CDR2 FQNEAQ come from the germline V gene (reference sequence). The CDR3 is made up of 15 amino acids. CDR3 loop: CASSSGLAGLYEQYF. The CDR3, as DNA: TGTGCCAGCAGCTCTGGACTAGCGGGATTGTATGAGCAGTACTTC.

This clonotype was seen a few times. The rearrangement joins TRBV25-1 to TRBJ2-7, with 9 bases matching TRBD1. Per the germline V gene, CDR1 is MGHDK and CDR2 is SYGVNS. The CDR3 length is 14 residues. The trim removed 4 bases at V and 5 bases at J, leaving 6 bases unmatched. This CDR3 reads CASSGRDRDDEQYF. CDR3 DNA: TGTGCCAGCAGTGGAAGGGACAGGGACGACGAGCAGTACTTC.

This clonotype occurred many times. The chain couples TRBV29-1 to TRBJ1-1, with D unresolved. Germline assignment: CDR1 SQVTM and CDR2 ANQGSEA. V shed 5 bases and J shed 4 bases, with 11 bases lying between them. The CDR3 is made up of 12 amino acids. The CDR3 sequence is CSVWASSTEAFF. CDR3 in DNA: TGCAGCGTTTGGGCCTCGAGCACTGAAGCTTTCTTT.

There are many counts of this clonotype. The gene calls are TRBV20-1 and TRBJ1-5; the D gene is possibly TRBD1 (5 bases). Trimming pared 5 bases from V and 3 bases from J, leaving 11 bases between. The CDR3 is 13 amino acids. CDR1 and CDR2 from the germline V gene are DFQATT and SNEGSKA (reference sequence). The chain's CDR3 is CSAYDRLNQPQHF. In nucleotides, the CDR3 is TGCAGTGCTTATGACAGACTCAATCAGCCCCAGCATTTT.

This clonotype was seen repeatedly, ten times or more. This CDR3 is CAGTSKETQYF. DNA of the CDR3: TGTGCCGGCACTAGCAAAGAGACCCAGTACTTC. V is TRBV7-9 and J is TRBJ2-5; a weak D match, TRBD2 (6 bases). CDR3 length: 11 residues. The V and J ends lost 11 bases and 3 bases respectively, with 10 bases between them. CDR1 SEHNR and CDR2 FQNEAQ come from the germline V gene (reference sequence).

This clonotype was recorded a few times. The V and J genes are TRBV27 and TRBJ2-7; D may be TRBD1 (5 bases). Germline V CDR1 and CDR2: MNHEY, SMNVEV (reference sequence). With 0 bases removed from V and 2 bases from J, the gap between germline ends came to 11 bases. This CDR3 has 15 amino acids. CDR3 bases: TGTGCCAGCAGTTTATCGGACACTTACCCCTACGAGCAGTACTTC. Encoded protein: CASSLSDTYPYEQYF.

This clonotype has ten or more counts. J is TRBJ1-1 and V is TRBV7-9; a possible D gene is TRBD1 (5 bases). V lost 4 bases and J lost 5, with 14 bases in between. The germline V gene encodes CDR1 SEHNR and CDR2 FQNEAQ (reference sequence). This CDR3 is 14 amino acids long. The CDR3 bases are TGTGCCAGCAGCTCGCCCCTCAGGGAGACTGAAGCTTTCTTT. Its protein product is CASSSPLRETEAFF. Supplemented by reference TRBV7-9 and TRBJ1-1, the full variable domain reads DTGVSQNPRHKITKRGQNVTFRCDPISEHNRLYWYRQTLGQGPEFLTYFQNEAQLEKSRLLSDRFSAERPKGSFSTLEIQRTEQGDSAMYLCASSSPLRETEAFFGQGTRLTVV.

This clonotype was recorded a few times. The V and J genes are TRBV7-8 and TRBJ1-4; possibly TRBD1 for D (5 bases). Germline loops: CDR1 SGHVS, CDR2 FQNEAQ. The length of the CDR3 is 15 residues. With 1 base removed from V and 8 bases from J, the gap between germline ends came to 14 bases. CDR3 sequence: CASSLEAGHGEKLFF. In DNA, the CDR3 is TGTGCCAGCAGCTTAGAAGCGGGGCACGGGGAAAAACTGTTTTTT.

This clonotype was counted ten times or more. The chain joins TRBV6-6 to TRBJ2-7; 10 nucleotides line up with TRBD1. CDR3 length: 15 amino acids. V dropped 5 bases and J dropped 7; count of bases not matched to a gene: 11. CDR1 is MNHNY and CDR2 is SVGAGI in the germline V gene (reference sequence). The CDR3 DNA reads as TGTGCCAGCAGTAGCTCGAGACAGGGGGCTGGGGAGCAGTACTTC. Its protein product is CASSSSRQGAGEQYF.

The chain uses TRBV9 and TRBJ2-1; the D is unclear. CDR3 length: 13 residues. V lost 3 bases and J 2 bases, leaving 6 bases between the germline ends. Germline loops: CDR1 SGDLS, CDR2 YYNGEE. In DNA, the CDR3 is TGTGCCAGCAGCGCAGACACCTACAATGAGCAGTTCTTC. It specifies CASSADTYNEQFF.

This clonotype was seen repeatedly, ten times or more. The CDR3 reads CASSRTGFSNTIYF. The CDR3 nucleotides are TGTGCCAGCAGCCGGACAGGGTTTTCGAACACCATATATTTT. The chain recombines TRBV5-6 with TRBJ1-3, with 8 bases lining up with TRBD1. Per germline, CDR1 SGHDT and CDR2 YYEEEE. The V segment lost 4 bases and the J segment 7 bases; nucleotides outside the gene matches: 7. The CDR3 runs 14 residues.

The chain is built from TRBV20-1 and TRBJ2-7, with TRBD2 identical over 7 bases. The CDR3 runs 16 residues. V lost 0 bases to trimming and J lost 3 bases; unmatched junction nucleotides: 11. Germline V gives CDR1 DFQATT, CDR2 SNEGSKA (reference sequence). CDR3 in amino acids: CSARDSLTSPVYEQYF. The CDR3 DNA follows: TGCAGTGCTAGAGACTCCTTGACTAGCCCTGTCTACGAGCAGTACTTC.

This clonotype has at least ten counts. The rearrangement links TRBV5-6 to TRBJ1-2; D call uncertain. This CDR3 is built from 14 residues. V was shortened by 0 bases and J by 3 bases, with 9 bases between the two germline ends. CDR1 is SGHDT, CDR2 YYEEEE, per germline. The CDR3 loop is CASSLGGSYYGYTF. The DNA for the CDR3 is TGTGCCAGCAGCTTGGGGGGTAGTTACTATGGCTACACCTTC.

This chain connects TRBV19 to TRBJ1-1; D uncertain. The CDR3 consists of 11 residues. Trimming removed 7 bases from V and 4 bases from J, with 7 bases in between. Germline loops: CDR1 LNHDA, CDR2 SQIVND (reference sequence). DNA for the CDR3: TGTGCCAGTACCCCAGGCACTGAAGCTTTCTTT. Translating gives CASTPGTEAFF. The entire variable domain, with the rest obtained from reference TRBV19 and TRBJ1-1, is as follows: DGGITQSPKYLFRKEGQNVTLSCEQNLNHDAMYWYRQDPGQGLRLIYYSQIVNDFQKGDIAEGYSVSREKKESFPLTVTSAQKNPTAFYLCASTPGTEAFFGQGTRLTVV.

In its sample, this clonotype was seen many times. The chain combines TRBV29-1 with TRBJ1-2, with a weak D call TRBD1 (6 bases). Germline V gene data show CDR1 as SQVTM and CDR2 as ANQGSEA. There are 14 residues in the CDR3. V gave up 5 bases and J gave up 6 bases, with 19 bases separating them. CDR3 in DNA: TGCAGCGTTATCCCCCAACAGGGTCCCCATGGCTACACCTTC. Protein sequence: CSVIPQQGPHGYTF. The full variable domain, its missing parts supplied by reference TRBV29-1 and TRBJ1-2, is SAVISQKPSRDICQRGTSLTIQCQVDSQVTMMFWYRQQPGQSLTLIATANQGSEATYESGFVIDKFPISRPNLTFSTLTVSNMSPEDSSIYLCSVIPQQGPHGYTFGSGTRLTVV.

In the case of this clonotype: The conserved phenylalanine or tryptophan is not found at the CDR3 terminus, so this likely reflects a read error. The DNA is left out, because the CDR3 cannot be placed on it with certainty; the CDR3 is given as TCRdb lists it. The chain carries TRBV2 and TRBJ2-3; the DNA was not compared with TRBD2, the D call given in the table. The length of the CDR3 is 15 amino acids, counting both ends. Germline V gene data show CDR1 as SNHLY and CDR2 as FYNNEI. CDR3 in amino acids: CATFLAERTTDTQYS.

In regard to this clonotype: Just one base apart from a much larger clone, this may be a read error. Because it lacks the conserved phenylalanine or tryptophan at the end, this CDR3 is likely a read error. The chain has TRBV13 and TRBJ1-2; 7 bases align to TRBD1. The CDR3 extends over 15 amino acids. V lost 4 bases and J lost 3; bases outside the gene matches: 8. CDR1 is PRHDT and CDR2 is FYEKMQ in the germline V gene (reference sequence). The CDR3 coding sequence is TGTGCCAGCAGCTCTAGGGGACAGAACTACTATGGCTACACCTCC. Translation gives CASSSRGQNYYGYTS.

At least ten counts were recorded for this clonotype. The chain links TRBV4-1 to TRBJ2-1; unclear D gene. The CDR3 consists of 15 residues. Germline V gene lookup returns CDR1 MGHRA and CDR2 YSYEKL. V was shortened by 6 bases and J by 0 bases, with 12 bases between the two germline ends. For the CDR3, the DNA is TGCGCCAGCAGACACCTTCTAAGCTCCTACAATGAGCAGTTCTTC. As protein: CASRHLLSSYNEQFF.